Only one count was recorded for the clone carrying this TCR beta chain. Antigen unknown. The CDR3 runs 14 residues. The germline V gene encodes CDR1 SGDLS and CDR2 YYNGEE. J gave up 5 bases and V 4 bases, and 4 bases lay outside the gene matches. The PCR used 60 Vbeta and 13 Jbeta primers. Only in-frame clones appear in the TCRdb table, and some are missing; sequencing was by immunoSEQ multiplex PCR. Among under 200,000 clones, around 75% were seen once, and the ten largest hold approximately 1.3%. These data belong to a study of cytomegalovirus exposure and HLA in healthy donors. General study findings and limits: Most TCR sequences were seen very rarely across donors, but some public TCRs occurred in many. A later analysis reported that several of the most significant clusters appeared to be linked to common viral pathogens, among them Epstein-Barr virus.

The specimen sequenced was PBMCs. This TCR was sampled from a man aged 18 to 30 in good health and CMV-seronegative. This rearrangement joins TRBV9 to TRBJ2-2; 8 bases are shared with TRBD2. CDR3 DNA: TGTGCCAGCAGCACCGGGGGGGGTACCGGGGAGCTGTTTTTT. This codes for CASSTGGGTGELFF.